These T cell receptor beta chains were read from a single sample in a study of T cells after yellow fever vaccination. Each CDR3 protein gets one entry after TCRdb re-called the 5' RACE reads with MiXCR. The top ten clones hold approximately 3.3% of a sample with nearly 300,000 distinct CDR3 sequences, roughly 9% of them seen once. The sequences come from CD4+ T cells sorted from PBMCs, collected 5 days after the yellow fever booster vaccination. All receptors come from a man between 18 and 29 years old who received the YFV17D yellow fever vaccine. Both conserved end residues are trimmed from each CDR3. The D gene is left open where the match is weak.

J: TRBJ1-5; V: TRBV12-3/TRBV12-4; D: NA; CDR3: ASSPRRGMRNQPQH
J: TRBJ2-7; V: TRBV4-1; D: TRBD2; CDR3: ASSQDSGVAGNQY
J: TRBJ2-5; V: TRBV7-9; D: TRBD2; CDR3: ASRTGTSGGISQETQY
J: TRBJ2-2; V: TRBV19; D: TRBD1; CDR3: ASRKQGAGELF
J: TRBJ2-7; V: TRBV4-3; D: NA; CDR3: ASSQRTGRPSYEQY
J: TRBJ2-3; V: TRBV28; D: TRBD1; CDR3: ASGFQQGSDTQY
J: TRBJ2-1; V: TRBV7-9; D: NA; CDR3: ASSLVQALR
J: TRBJ2-7; V: TRBV13; D: NA; CDR3: ASSLPGPTYEQY
J: TRBJ1-5; V: TRBV7-3; D: NA; CDR3: ASSRQSGQPQH
J: TRBJ1-6; V: TRBV7-9; D: NA; CDR3: ASSQMADNSPLH
J: TRBJ2-2; V: TRBV5-1; D: NA; CDR3: ASSSGSGELF
J: TRBJ1-1; V: TRBV18; D: TRBD1; CDR3: ASSRTGYTEAF
J: TRBJ2-4; V: TRBV7-9; D: TRBD1; CDR3: ASSKTTGGPSSQY
J: TRBJ2-5; V: TRBV21-1; D: NA; CDR3: ASSHRAWETQY
J: TRBJ2-1; V: TRBV20-1; D: TRBD2; CDR3: SARNRVAGDEQF
J: TRBJ2-2; V: TRBV21-1; D: NA; CDR3: ASSTKLPRQGAVTGELF
J: TRBJ1-2; V: TRBV5-1; D: NA; CDR3: ASSLDLDGYT
J: TRBJ1-3; V: TRBV10-3; D: TRBD1; CDR3: ATHQRDSSGNTIY
J: TRBJ2-1; V: TRBV24-1; D: TRBD2; CDR3: ATSDLTSGGALGEQF
J: TRBJ2-1; V: TRBV3-1; D: TRBD2; CDR3: ASSQLPGLAYNEQF
J: TRBJ1-2; V: TRBV13; D: NA; CDR3: ASTLWGGQNYGYT
J: TRBJ1-1; V: TRBV6-2/TRBV6-3; D: NA; CDR3: ASSYRRRGTEAF
J: TRBJ1-2; V: TRBV20-1; D: NA; CDR3: SARPGYGYT
J: TRBJ1-2; V: TRBV11-2; D: NA; CDR3: ASTRGWNGYT